These 7 T cell receptor beta chains originate from one sample sequenced in a study of T cell responses to AZD1222 COVID-19 vaccine. TCRdb keeps only in-frame clones here, not all; method: immunoSEQ multiplex PCR. The sample consists of under 150,000 clones, about nine tenths of them appearing once. This material consisted of peripheral blood, taken 28 days after the second AZD1222 dose. The source is an adult who received the AZD1222 COVID-19 vaccine.

This clone was recorded once. V gene TRBV19 combines with J gene TRBJ2-2; D gene ambiguous. Germline lookup yields CDR1 LNHDA and CDR2 SQIVND (reference sequence). Trimming stripped 3 bases from V and 3 bases from J, with 8 bases between. The CDR3 loop spans 14 amino acids. CDR3 bases: TGTGCCAGTAGTATTAGCACAGACACCGGGGAGCTGTTTTTT. It encodes CASSISTDTGELFF.

This rearrangement joins TRBV7-6 to TRBJ2-5, with 7 bases fitting TRBD2. Germline V gene lookup returns CDR1 SGHVS and CDR2 FNYEAQ. This CDR3 contains 15 residues. The V and J ends lost 3 bases and 5 bases, in that order; junction bases with no gene match: 9. The CDR3 protein is CASSFGGSRPETQYF. In DNA, the CDR3 is TGTGCCAGCAGCTTTGGCGGGAGTAGGCCCGAGACCCAGTACTTC.

The chain recombines TRBV30 with TRBJ2-1, with a tentative D call TRBD2 (5 bases). The V end was cut by 4 bases, the J end by 4 bases, with 11 bases between. Germline loops: CDR1 GTSNPN, CDR2 SVGIG (reference sequence). This CDR3 is 13 amino acids long. CDR3 nucleotide sequence: TGTGCCTGGAACGCTAGCCCTTACAATGAGCAGTTCTTC. Residues: CAWNASPYNEQFF.

The chain carries TRBV12-5 and TRBJ1-2; perhaps TRBD1 as D (6 bases). The CDR3 runs 13 residues. In germline, CDR1 is LGHNT, CDR2 FRNRAP. Trimming removed 7 bases at V and 2 bases at J, with 11 bases between. CDR3 coding DNA: TGTGCTAGTGCCATAGGGGGGAACTATGGCTACACCTTC. Translating gives CASAIGGNYGYTF.

The CDR3 DNA follows: TGTGCCAGCAGCTCTCAATATCAGCCCCAGCATTTT. Encoded protein: CASSSQYQPQHF. The J gene is TRBJ1-5, the V gene TRBV28; the D is unclear. The CDR3 has 12 amino acids. CDR1 and CDR2 from the germline V gene are MDHEN and SYDVKM. Trimming stripped 6 bases from V and 5 bases from J, with 8 bases between.

This sequence joins TRBV7-9 and TRBJ1-1; no reliable D call. Trimming took 3 bases from V and 6 from J, leaving 8 bases between them. Germline V gene lookup returns CDR1 SEHNR and CDR2 FQNEAQ (reference sequence). This CDR3 is built from 12 residues. The CDR3, as DNA: TGTGCCAGCAGCTTGGGCGGGGCTGAAGCTTTCTTT. Protein: CASSLGGAEAFF.

The V and J genes are TRBV19 and TRBJ1-6, with 9 nucleotides matching TRBD1. From germline, CDR1 is LNHDA and CDR2 SQIVND (reference sequence). Losses at the gene ends were 5 bases for V and 5 bases for J; bases not matched to a gene: 7. CDR3 length: 16 amino acids. Here the CDR3 DNA reads TGTGCCAGTAGTTCGGCCGGGACAGGGAATAATTCACCCCTCCACTTT. The encoded protein is CASSSAGTGNNSPLHF.